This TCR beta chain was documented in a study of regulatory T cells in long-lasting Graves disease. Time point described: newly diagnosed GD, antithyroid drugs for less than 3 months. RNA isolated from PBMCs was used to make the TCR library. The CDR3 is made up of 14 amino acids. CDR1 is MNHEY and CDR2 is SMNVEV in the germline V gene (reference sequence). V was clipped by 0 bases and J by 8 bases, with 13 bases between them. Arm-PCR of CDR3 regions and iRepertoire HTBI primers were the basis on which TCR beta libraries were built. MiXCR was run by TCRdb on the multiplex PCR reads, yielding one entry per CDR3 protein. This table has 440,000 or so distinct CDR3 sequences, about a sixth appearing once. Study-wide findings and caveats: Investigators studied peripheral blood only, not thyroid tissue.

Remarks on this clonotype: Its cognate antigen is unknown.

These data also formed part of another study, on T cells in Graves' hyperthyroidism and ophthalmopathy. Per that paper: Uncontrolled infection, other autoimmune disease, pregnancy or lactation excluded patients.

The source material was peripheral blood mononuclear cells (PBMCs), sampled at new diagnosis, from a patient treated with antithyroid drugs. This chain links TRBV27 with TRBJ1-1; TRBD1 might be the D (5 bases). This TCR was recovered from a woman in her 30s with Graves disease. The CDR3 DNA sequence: TGTGCCAGCAGTTTATCCCCAAGGGGTCACGAAGCTTTCTTT. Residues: CASSLSPRGHEAFF.